This T cell receptor beta chain emerged from a study of monozygotic twins with inflammatory bowel disease. Broader study findings: Fewer shared clonotypes with others were found in IBD patients than in healthy twins, especially with disease activity. The co-twins with IBD showed lower TCRbeta diversity (inverse Simpson) than their healthy siblings. Among T cells, the various subtypes were not distinguishable.

TCRdb re-called the 5' RACE reads; every CDR3 protein appears as one record, without DNA. The sample totals some 160,000 distinct CDR3 sequences. CDR1 and CDR2 from the germline V gene are SQVTM and ANQGSEA. The CDR3 consists of 13 residues. Comment on this clonotype: Its antigen is as yet unknown.

Whole-blood total RNA was extracted without T cell sorting. V is TRBV29-1 and J is TRBJ1-1; no DNA is available, so the TRBD1 call from TCRdb remains unchecked. The clonotype was recovered from a human donor with ulcerative colitis or Crohn's disease, or a healthy co-twin of an affected twin (not recorded which). The sequenced sample was blood. CDR3: CSVVRGADTEAFF.